A selection of T cell receptor beta chains follows, all from one sample in a study of blood T cells in healthy people across ages. TCRdb re-called the 5' RACE reads with MiXCR, one entry per CDR3 protein. The repertoire has approximately 800,000 distinct CDR3 sequences, roughly 64% of them found once; the top ten carry 22%. The material sequenced was blood. These receptors were obtained from a man aged 25 to 40 in good health. The CDR3 runs from the conserved cysteine through the conserved F or W. The order of the fields is D gene, clone size, J gene, V gene, CDR3 DNA, CDR3 protein. The D gene is left open where the match is weak. Clone size, where shown, is once, few, many, or a class for clones that have expanded.

D: TRBD2
size: many
J: TRBJ2-3
V: TRBV20-1
DNA: TGCAGTGCTCGGGGACTAGCGGGAGGGTCAGATACGCAGTATTTT
CDR3: CSARGLAGGSDTQYF

D: NA
size: once
J: TRBJ1-6
V: TRBV2
DNA: TGTGCCAGCAGTGAAGGGCAGGGTTACAATTCACCCCTCCACTTT
CDR3: CASSEGQGYNSPLHF

D: NA
size: few
J: TRBJ1-2
V: TRBV28
DNA: TGTGCCAGCAGTTTATGGGGCGCGGGGGCGAACTATGGCTACACCTTC
CDR3: CASSLWGAGANYGYTF

D: TRBD1
size: once
J: TRBJ2-3
V: TRBV28
DNA: TGTGCCAGCAGCCTAGCCCCGACAGGGGGCCGCGCAGATACGCAGTATTTT
CDR3: CASSLAPTGGRADTQYF

D: NA
size: NA
J: TRBJ2-1
V: TRBV5-1
DNA: TGCGCCAGCAGTGAGGGGGGCGCCTACAATGAGCAGTTCTTC
CDR3: CASSEGGAYNEQFF

D: TRBD1
size: NA
J: TRBJ2-5
V: TRBV30
DNA: TGTGCCTGGAGTGTCCGGGACAGTAGACAAGAGACCCAGTACTTC
CDR3: CAWSVRDSRQETQYF

D: NA
size: NA
J: TRBJ1-2
V: TRBV6-5
DNA: TGTGCCAGCAGTTCGCCAGCACGGAGAGGAGGCTACACCTTC
CDR3: CASSSPARRGGYTF

D: NA
size: NA
J: TRBJ2-1
V: TRBV5-1
DNA: TGCGCCAGCAGCTTGGGAACAGGGACCACCTACAATGAGCAGTTCTTC
CDR3: CASSLGTGTTYNEQFF

D: NA
size: NA
J: TRBJ2-5
V: TRBV28
DNA: TGTGCCAGCAGTTTACCAAAGATGGAGACCCAGTACTTC
CDR3: CASSLPKMETQYF

D: TRBD2
size: few
J: TRBJ2-3
V: TRBV5-1
DNA: TGCGCCAGCAGCTCCGGACTAGCGGGAGTAGGGGGGTTCGCAGATACGCAGTATTTT
CDR3: CASSSGLAGVGGFADTQYF

D: NA
size: many
J: TRBJ1-2
V: TRBV11-2
DNA: TGTGCCAGCAGCCAACGGGCTCTTAACTATGGCTACACCTTC
CDR3: CASSQRALNYGYTF

D: NA
size: NA
J: TRBJ2-1
V: TRBV20-1
DNA: TGCAGCACCCCTCCTCCGCGGCTCTTATCCAATGAGCAGTTCTTC
CDR3: CSTPPPRLLSNEQFF

D: NA
size: NA
J: TRBJ2-3
V: TRBV21-1
DNA: TGTGCCAGCAGCAAAGATGTGGCGGGAGGGGAGGGCACAGATACGCAGTATTTT
CDR3: CASSKDVAGGEGTDTQYF

D: TRBD2
size: NA
J: TRBJ2-5
V: TRBV6-2/TRBV6-3
DNA: TGTGCCAGCAGTTGGTTAAAGACTAGCACCGAGACCCAGTACTTC
CDR3: CASSWLKTSTETQYF

D: TRBD1
size: NA
J: TRBJ2-7
V: TRBV20-1
DNA: TGCAGTGCTGTCAGCCGGGACAGGGCCTACGAGCAGTACTTC
CDR3: CSAVSRDRAYEQYF

D: NA
size: few
J: TRBJ2-5
V: TRBV20-1
DNA: TGCAGTGCTAGAGATTTCACCGGGGGCAGTTTTCCTCTTTCGAAGACCCAGTACTTC
CDR3: CSARDFTGGSFPLSKTQYF

D: NA
size: NA
J: TRBJ2-1
V: TRBV6-6
DNA: TGTGCCAGCAGTCGGCCAGGGGCCCAGAGCTCCTACAATGAGCAGTTCTTC
CDR3: CASSRPGAQSSYNEQFF

D: NA
size: NA
J: TRBJ2-1
V: TRBV6-1
DNA: TGTGCCAGCAGTGAAGCGGGGGTCTCCGAGCAGTTCTTC
CDR3: CASSEAGVSEQFF

D: NA
size: NA
J: TRBJ1-5
V: TRBV6-6
DNA: TGTGCCAGCCTGCGGGAGACCAATCAGCCCCAGCATTTT
CDR3: CASLRETNQPQHF

D: NA
size: NA
J: TRBJ2-1
V: TRBV4-2
DNA: TGTGCCAGCAGCCAAGACCCATTCGAGCGCACGTACAATGAGCAGTTCTTC
CDR3: CASSQDPFERTYNEQFF

D: TRBD1
size: once
J: TRBJ2-1
V: TRBV5-1
DNA: TGCGCCAGCAGCTTGATCCAGGGGGTGAACAATGAGCAGTTCTTC
CDR3: CASSLIQGVNNEQFF

D: NA
size: NA
J: TRBJ1-5
V: TRBV12-3/TRBV12-4
DNA: TGTGCCAGCAGGACAGGTAGCAATCAGCCCCAGCATTTT
CDR3: CASRTGSNQPQHF

D: NA
size: few
J: TRBJ2-3
V: TRBV24-1
DNA: TGTGCCACCAGTGATTGGGATACGCAGTATTTT
CDR3: CATSDWDTQYF

D: NA
size: NA
J: TRBJ2-1
V: TRBV7-2
DNA: TGTGCCAGCAGCTCATCAATACGACTGGAGACAGGAGACAATGAGCAGTTCTTC
CDR3: CASSSSIRLETGDNEQFF

D: TRBD2
size: NA
J: TRBJ2-3
V: TRBV20-1
DNA: TGCAGTGCCTCTCCAGCCGCTAGCGGGAGGTTAGATACGCAGTATTTT
CDR3: CSASPAASGRLDTQYF

D: NA
size: NA
J: TRBJ2-5
V: TRBV5-1
DNA: TGCGCCAGCAGAGGGGTTGCCCAAGAGACCCAGTACTTC
CDR3: CASRGVAQETQYF

D: TRBD1
size: NA
J: TRBJ2-7
V: TRBV4-2
DNA: TGTGCCAGCAGCCAGGAGACAGGGGGTTTGGGCGAGCAGTACTTC
CDR3: CASSQETGGLGEQYF

D: TRBD2
size: NA
J: TRBJ2-1
V: TRBV7-9
DNA: TGTGCCAGCAGGGGACTAGCGGGAGGATCGGACTACAATGAGCAGTTCTTC
CDR3: CASRGLAGGSDYNEQFF

D: TRBD1
size: NA
J: TRBJ2-1
V: TRBV6-1
DNA: TGTGCCAGCAGCGAACCGGGACAGGGGGCCGATGAGCAGTTCTTC
CDR3: CASSEPGQGADEQFF

D: NA
size: NA
J: TRBJ1-2
V: TRBV3-1
DNA: TGTGCCAGCAGCCAAGATTCCAGGTGGGGAGACTACACCTTC
CDR3: CASSQDSRWGDYTF

D: NA
size: NA
J: TRBJ1-6
V: TRBV27
DNA: TGTGCCAGCGCCTGGCTTGGATCACAAACGGGCTCACCCCTCCACTTT
CDR3: CASAWLGSQTGSPLHF

D: NA
size: NA
J: TRBJ2-1
V: TRBV10-2
DNA: TGCGCCAGAATTATAGGCTCGGGGTTCTTC
CDR3: CARIIGSGFF

D: NA
size: few
J: TRBJ1-4
V: TRBV7-9
DNA: TGTGCCAGCAGCGACGATCTGGAAAAACTGTTTTTT
CDR3: CASSDDLEKLFF

D: TRBD1
size: few
J: TRBJ1-2
V: TRBV12-3/TRBV12-4
DNA: TGTGCCAGCAGCCGGGGACAGGGTGACGATGGCTACACCTTC
CDR3: CASSRGQGDDGYTF

D: NA
size: NA
J: TRBJ2-7
V: TRBV13
DNA: TGTGCCAGCAGCCGGAAGGAACTCTACGAGCAGTACTTC
CDR3: CASSRKELYEQYF

D: TRBD1
size: few
J: TRBJ1-6
V: TRBV29-1
DNA: TGCAGCGTTTCTGAGACAGGGAATTCACCCCTCCACTTT
CDR3: CSVSETGNSPLHF

D: NA
size: NA
J: TRBJ1-1
V: TRBV20-1
DNA: TGCAGTGCAACGAATTTGAACACTGAAGCTTTCTTT
CDR3: CSATNLNTEAFF

D: TRBD1
size: NA
J: TRBJ2-4
V: TRBV11-3
DNA: TGTGCCAGCAGCTTTACCCCCAGGGGGGCCAAAAACATTCAGTACTTC
CDR3: CASSFTPRGAKNIQYF

D: NA
size: NA
J: TRBJ2-6
V: TRBV29-1
DNA: TGCAGCGGTACGATCTCTGGGGCCAACGTCCTGACTTTC
CDR3: CSGTISGANVLTF

D: TRBD2
size: NA
J: TRBJ2-1
V: TRBV12-3/TRBV12-4
DNA: TGTGCCAGCAGTCCATTGTTAGCGGGATTAAATGAGCAGTTCTTC
CDR3: CASSPLLAGLNEQFF

D: TRBD2
size: few
J: TRBJ2-5
V: TRBV20-1
DNA: TGCAGTGCTAGAGATCGACTAGCGGGCCACCAAGAGACCCAGTACTTC
CDR3: CSARDRLAGHQETQYF

D: NA
size: few
J: TRBJ2-7
V: TRBV28
DNA: TGTGCCAGCAGTTTACCCCGCAGGGCTGACGAGCAGTACTTC
CDR3: CASSLPRRADEQYF

D: NA
size: few
J: TRBJ2-5
V: TRBV27
DNA: TGTGCCAGCAGTTTACGGAAGGGCCTGGAGACCCAGTACTTC
CDR3: CASSLRKGLETQYF

D: TRBD1
size: NA
J: TRBJ1-5
V: TRBV6-6
DNA: TGTGCCAGCAGTAAGTCTTCAGGGGGTCAGCCCCAGCATTTT
CDR3: CASSKSSGGQPQHF

D: TRBD1
size: few
J: TRBJ2-4
V: TRBV4-1
DNA: TGCGCCAGCAGCCCAACAGGGGGGAAAAACATTCAGTACTTC
CDR3: CASSPTGGKNIQYF

D: NA
size: NA
J: TRBJ2-7
V: TRBV24-1
DNA: TGTGCCACCAGTGATAGGAGTACCTACGAGCAGTACTTC
CDR3: CATSDRSTYEQYF

D: NA
size: few
J: TRBJ2-1
V: TRBV29-1
DNA: TGCAGCGGCCAGGGCCTCCCAGGGTACGAGCAGTTCTTC
CDR3: CSGQGLPGYEQFF

D: NA
size: many
J: TRBJ1-1
V: TRBV20-1
DNA: TGCAGTGCTAGGACAGTGGGGGATTTCTTT
CDR3: CSARTVGDFF

D: NA
size: many
J: TRBJ2-7
V: TRBV5-1
DNA: TGCGCCAGCACGCGGAGGGCCTACGAGCAGTACTTC
CDR3: CASTRRAYEQYF

D: TRBD1
size: NA
J: TRBJ2-1
V: TRBV29-1
DNA: TGCAGCGGCACCATACAGGGGGCGAATGAGCAGTTCTTC
CDR3: CSGTIQGANEQFF

D: NA
size: NA
J: TRBJ1-2
V: TRBV20-1
DNA: TGCAGTGCTAGAGACAGGGACTCGGGCTATGGCTACACCTTC
CDR3: CSARDRDSGYGYTF

D: NA
size: NA
J: TRBJ2-5
V: TRBV7-9
DNA: TGTGCCAGCAGCTTCGGGAACTACCTGTACCAAGAGACCCAGTACTTC
CDR3: CASSFGNYLYQETQYF

D: TRBD1
size: NA
J: TRBJ2-7
V: TRBV7-8
DNA: TGTGCCAGCAGCCCTTGGGGACAGGCTTACTACGAGCAGTACTTC
CDR3: CASSPWGQAYYEQYF

D: TRBD2
size: NA
J: TRBJ2-7
V: TRBV6-2/TRBV6-3
DNA: TGTGCCAGCAGTAAACTAGCGGGATCGTTCTACGAGCAGTACTTC
CDR3: CASSKLAGSFYEQYF

D: NA
size: NA
J: TRBJ2-7
V: TRBV4-2
DNA: TGTGCCAGCAGCCAAGATTCAGCGGGTACCTACGAGCAGTACTTC
CDR3: CASSQDSAGTYEQYF

D: NA
size: NA
J: TRBJ2-7
V: TRBV12-3/TRBV12-4
DNA: TGTGCCAGCAGTTCCCGGACAGGTAGCGGCGAGCAGTACTTC
CDR3: CASSSRTGSGEQYF

D: NA
size: NA
J: TRBJ2-3
V: TRBV20-1
DNA: TGCAGTGCTAGACCGTACCTGGAGGGATTGGATACGCAGTATTTT
CDR3: CSARPYLEGLDTQYF

D: TRBD2
size: NA
J: TRBJ2-7
V: TRBV20-1
DNA: TGCAGTGCTAGTTTGCTAGCGGAATACGAGCAGTACTTC
CDR3: CSASLLAEYEQYF

D: NA
size: NA
J: TRBJ1-1
V: TRBV3-1
DNA: TGTGCCAGCAGTCCCATTGGGTTTGTTATCCCCCGGTGGAACACTGAAGCTTTCTTT
CDR3: CASSPIGFVIPRWNTEAFF